These 32 T cell receptor beta chains were all obtained from the same sample, sequenced in a study of blood T cell repertoires in COVID-19. Measured with immunoSEQ multiplex PCR; TCRdb has only the in-frame clones, and not every one. The table lists over 70,000 clones, roughly 90% of them singletons. The sequencing sample was made of peripheral blood. All receptors derive from a human donor with active COVID-19. The donor label of this sample is uncertain.

The chain joins TRBV3-1 (or the pseudogene TRBV3-2) to TRBJ1-4, with D hard to call. The CDR3 sequence is 14 residues long. Trimming cost V 1 base and J 0 bases, with 3 bases left between them. Germline V lookup: CDR1 LGHDT, CDR2 YNNKEL (reference sequence). The CDR3 region has the DNA TGTGCCAGCAGCCAAGGAGCAACTAATGAAAAACTGTTTTTT. This sequence encodes CASSQGATNEKLFF.

This chain uses TRBV14 with TRBJ2-1, with 7 bases fitting TRBD1. The germline V gene encodes CDR1 SGHDN and CDR2 FVKESK. J lost 5 bases, V lost 4 bases, and 8 bases had no gene match. The CDR3 totals 15 residues. The chain's CDR3 is CASSLGQQQDNEQFF. In nucleotides, the CDR3 is TGTGCCAGCAGCCTGGGACAGCAACAAGACAATGAGCAGTTCTTC.

J is TRBJ2-1 and V is TRBV5-1; 9 bases fit TRBD1. The ends lost 7 bases at V and 5 bases at J; junction bases unmatched: 1. The CDR3 sequence is 12 residues long. The germline CDR1 and CDR2 sequences are SGHRS and YFSETQ. CDR3 protein: CASRDRDNEQFF. The CDR3 coding sequence is TGCGCCAGCCGGGACAGGGACAATGAGCAGTTCTTC.

V usage is TRBV19 and J usage is TRBJ1-6; the D is unclear. From germline, CDR1 is LNHDA and CDR2 SQIVND (reference sequence). Trimming stripped 3 bases from V and 5 bases from J, with 8 bases between. The CDR3 runs to 14 residues. The CDR3 DNA reads TGTGCCAGTAGTATCAACGCGGATAATTCACCCCTCCACTTT. It translates to CASSINADNSPLHF.

The DNA of the CDR3 is TGTGCCAGCAGCTTAGGGCTAGCGGGGAACACCGGGGAGCTGTTTTTT. Translation: CASSLGLAGNTGELFF. The V call is TRBV7-7, the J call TRBJ2-2; TRBD2 agrees at 8 bases. Germline values: CDR1 SSHAT, CDR2 FNYEAQ (reference sequence). Losses at the gene ends were 1 base for V and 1 base for J; bases not matched to a gene: 2. The CDR3 sequence is 16 residues long.

The J gene is TRBJ1-2, the V gene TRBV7-8; 10 bases match TRBD1. This CDR3 is 14 amino acids long. V dropped 5 bases and J dropped 3; count of bases not matched to a gene: 3. Germline V gene data show CDR1 as SGHVS and CDR2 as FQNEAQ. CDR3 nucleotide sequence: TGTGCCAGCAGCCTCGGGACAGGGGACTATGGCTACACCTTC. Encoded protein: CASSLGTGDYGYTF.

The chain recombines TRBV23-1 with TRBJ1-2; 10 nucleotides line up with TRBD1. TRBV23-1 is treated as an ORF (open reading frame) with a function not yet certain. This CDR3 is 18 amino acids long. V was pared by 2 bases and J by 4 bases, with 13 bases of the junction left unmatched. The CDR3 DNA reads as TGCGCCAGCAGTCAACCCCCCTCCCCGGGACAGGGGACCTATGGCTACACCTTC. The encoded protein is CASSQPPSPGQGTYGYTF.

The V gene is TRBV7-8, the J gene TRBJ2-4; D is perhaps TRBD2 (6 bases). V lost 2 bases to trimming and J lost 1 base, with 24 bases between them. This CDR3 is 20 amino acids long. Germline CDR1 is SGHVS and CDR2 is FQNEAQ. CDR3 in DNA: TGTGCCAGCAGCTTATCGGGCGGGGTGACCGCCTCACTGGCCAAAAACATTCAGTACTTC. Residues: CASSLSGGVTASLAKNIQYF.

The chain carries TRBV2 and TRBJ2-7; a possible D gene is TRBD2 (5 bases). Germline V gives CDR1 SNHLY, CDR2 FYNNEI. CDR3 length equals 13 residues. V gave up 4 bases and J gave up 1 base, with 8 bases separating them. Here the CDR3 reads CASSARESYEQYF. The CDR3 region has the DNA TGTGCCAGCAGTGCTAGGGAGTCCTACGAGCAGTACTTC. The entire variable domain, with the rest obtained from reference TRBV2 and TRBJ2-7, is as follows: EPEVTQTPSHQVTQMGQEVILRCVPISNHLYFYWYRQILGQKVEFLVSFYNNEISEKSEIFDDQFSVERPDGSNFTLKIRSTKLEDSAMYFCASSARESYEQYFGPGTRLTVT.

This clone appeared a few times. V and J are TRBV7-6 and TRBJ2-7, with TRBD2 as a possible D gene (6 bases). V was cut by 3 bases and J by 4 bases, with 13 bases left in between. Germline V CDR1 and CDR2: SGHVS, FNYEAQ. The CDR3 has 14 residues. The CDR3, as DNA: TGTGCCAGCAGCTTCGGGACGGGAGAGTACGAGCAGTACTTC. This encodes CASSFGTGEYEQYF.

The V call is TRBV24-1, the J call TRBJ2-3; 9 bases agree with TRBD2. CDR3 length: 14 residues. Unmatched junction bases numbered 1, after V lost 5 bases and J lost 2 bases. CDR1 is KGHDR and CDR2 is SFDVKD in the germline V gene. The CDR3 region is CATSGGGATDTQYF. CDR3 DNA: TGTGCCACCAGTGGCGGGGGGGCCACAGATACGCAGTATTTT.

The chain recombines TRBV27 with TRBJ1-6, with D maybe TRBD1 (6 bases). V lost 1 base and J 8 bases, leaving 9 bases between the germline ends. The length of the CDR3 is 14 residues. The germline V gene encodes CDR1 MNHEY and CDR2 SMNVEV (reference sequence). CDR3 in amino acids: CASSLYRVDSPLHF. Written as DNA, the CDR3 is TGTGCCAGCAGTTTATACAGGGTCGATTCACCCCTCCACTTT.

This clone occurred once. The rearrangement links TRBV27 to TRBJ2-2, with TRBD2 identical over 9 bases. The CDR3 spans 19 residues. With V trimmed by 1 base and J by 2 bases, 11 bases remained unmatched. CDR1 MNHEY and CDR2 SMNVEV come from the germline V gene (reference sequence). As DNA, the CDR3 is TGTGCCAGCAGTTTATACCACTTTGCGGGGGGGAATAACACCGGGGAGCTGTTTTTT. This codes for CASSLYHFAGGNNTGELFF.

This chain joins TRBV2 and TRBJ2-3; D is unclear. The CDR3 runs to 13 residues. Germline values: CDR1 SNHLY, CDR2 FYNNEI. V gave up 8 bases and J gave up 4 bases, with 13 bases separating them. This chain's CDR3 is CASSLPGPDTQYF. In nucleotides, the CDR3 is TGTGCCAGCTCCCTTCCTGGCCCAGATACGCAGTATTTT.

This clone was observed once. The chain links TRBV7-2 to TRBJ1-4; TRBD1 might be the D (5 bases). CDR3 length: 14 residues. Germline CDR1 SGHTA, CDR2 FQGNSA. V was trimmed by 1 base and J by 7 bases, leaving 10 bases between them. CDR3 sequence (DNA): TGTGCCAGCAGCTTAGAGGGGTTCGGTGAAAAACTGTTTTTT. Its translation is CASSLEGFGEKLFF.

The chain has TRBV19 and TRBJ2-5; 9 positions agree with TRBD1. The CDR3 is 16 residues long. J was trimmed by 5 bases and V by 6 bases; bases with no gene match: 13. CDR1 LNHDA and CDR2 SQIVND come from the germline V gene (reference sequence). The CDR3 region is CASSLRPGQGFETQYF. In DNA, the CDR3 is TGTGCCAGTAGCCTTCGACCGGGACAGGGATTTGAGACCCAGTACTTC.

The J gene is TRBJ1-2, the V gene TRBV7-8, with 7 bases lining up with TRBD1. Germline lookup yields CDR1 SGHVS and CDR2 FQNEAQ. The CDR3 spans 15 residues. The V gene end was trimmed by 5 bases and the J gene end by 5 bases; junction bases not matched to a gene: 11. The CDR3 protein is CASSLFGQDAYGYTF. Here the CDR3 DNA reads TGTGCCAGCAGCCTCTTCGGACAGGACGCTTATGGCTACACCTTC.

This clone came up once. The chain carries TRBV5-1 and TRBJ2-5; D call uncertain. Between the trimmed V and J ends, which lost 5 bases and 10 bases, there was a span of 24 bases. This CDR3 is 15 amino acids long. Germline loops: CDR1 SGHRS, CDR2 YFSETQ. CDR3 coding DNA: TGCGCCAGCAGTACCCCGCTAGGAGCATTCGAGGACCAGTACTTC. It specifies CASSTPLGAFEDQYF.

This chain connects TRBV7-6 to TRBJ2-7; 7 bases fit TRBD1. Germline V gene data show CDR1 as SGHVS and CDR2 as FNYEAQ. The trim removed 5 bases at V and 0 bases at J, leaving 4 bases unmatched. This CDR3 comprises 14 residues. The CDR3 loop reads CASSAGTASYEQYF. Here the CDR3 DNA reads TGTGCCAGCAGCGCCGGGACAGCCTCCTACGAGCAGTACTTC.

This chain links TRBV21-1 with TRBJ2-5; the table's TRBD1 call for D was not verified on the DNA. TRBV21-1 represents a pseudogene. This CDR3 spans 15 amino acids. CDR3 in DNA: TGTGCCAGCAGCAAAGCTCGAATAACAAAAGAGACCCAGTACTTC. Translation gives CASSKARITKETQYF.

This sequence joins TRBV19 and TRBJ1-2, with no clear D. The CDR3 extends over 16 amino acids. In germline, CDR1 is LNHDA, CDR2 SQIVND (reference sequence). V gave up 6 bases and J gave up 2 bases, with 19 bases separating them. CDR3 DNA sequence: TGTGCCAGTAGAGACCCGGGGAGGTCGGTCAACTATGGCTACACCTTC. This codes for CASRDPGRSVNYGYTF.

The chain joins TRBV19 to TRBJ1-5; D is uncertain. V was pared by 5 bases and J by 3 bases, with 17 bases between. Germline values: CDR1 LNHDA, CDR2 SQIVND (reference sequence). This CDR3 comprises 16 residues. CDR3 region: CASSPVKLLFNQPQHF. The CDR3 region has the DNA TGTGCCAGTAGTCCGGTAAAGCTCCTCTTCAATCAGCCCCAGCATTTT.

V gene TRBV5-5 combines with J gene TRBJ1-6; 7 bases align to TRBD1. Trimming cost V 2 bases and J 4 bases; bases outside gene matches: 6. Germline V gene sequence: CDR1 SGHKS, CDR2 YYEKEE (reference sequence). This CDR3 spans 16 amino acids. The CDR3 loop reads CASSFYRGIYNSPLHF. The CDR3 bases are TGTGCCAGCAGCTTCTACAGGGGCATTTATAATTCACCCCTCCACTTT.

This sequence joins TRBV7-9 and TRBJ2-7; TRBD1 might be the D (5 bases). Germline loops: CDR1 SEHNR, CDR2 FQNEAQ (reference sequence). The CDR3 is made up of 14 amino acids. V lost 5 bases and J lost 9, with 20 bases in between. The CDR3 region is CASSTDLQVFPQYF. The CDR3 region has the DNA TGTGCCAGCAGCACCGACCTACAGGTATTCCCGCAGTACTTC.

The chain carries TRBV5-4 and TRBJ2-5; 8 nucleotides agree with TRBD2. Trimming cost V 0 bases and J 5 bases; bases outside gene matches: 6. The CDR3 consists of 15 residues. Germline values: CDR1 SGHNT, CDR2 YYREEE (reference sequence). The CDR3 bases are TGTGCCAGCAGCTTGGCCGGGGGGGGCCTCGAGACCCAGTACTTC. Translation: CASSLAGGGLETQYF. The whole variable domain, remainder taken from reference TRBV5-4 and TRBJ2-5, is ETGVTQSPTHLIKTRGQQVTLRCSSQSGHNTVSWYQQALGQGPQFIFQYYREEENGRGNFPPRFSGLQFPNYSSELNVNALELDDSALYLCASSLAGGGLETQYFGPGTRLLVL.

The chain is built from TRBV9 and TRBJ1-1; D uncertain. The V end lost 0 bases, the J end lost 5 bases, and 8 bases lay between the germline ends. Germline V lookup: CDR1 SGDLS, CDR2 YYNGEE. The CDR3 loop spans 13 amino acids. The chain's CDR3 is CASSVDAGTEAFF. The CDR3 DNA sequence: TGTGCCAGCAGCGTAGACGCAGGAACTGAAGCTTTCTTT. The full variable domain, with the rest looked up from reference TRBV9 and TRBJ1-1, is DSGVTQTPKHLITATGQRVTLRCSPRSGDLSVYWYQQSLDQGLQFLIQYYNGEERAKGNILERFSAQQFPDLHSELNLSSLELGDSALYFCASSVDAGTEAFFGQGTRLTVV.

The V call is TRBV3-1 (or the pseudogene TRBV3-2), the J call TRBJ1-1, with D hard to call. With 4 bases removed from V and 10 bases from J, the gap between germline ends came to 10 bases. Germline V gene sequence: CDR1 LGHDT, CDR2 YNNKEL (reference sequence). CDR3 size: 11 residues. The CDR3 DNA reads as TGTGCCAGCAGCCGTTTTGACATAGCTTTCTTT. This encodes CASSRFDIAFF.

The chain combines TRBV27 with TRBJ2-7; 9 bases align to TRBD1. CDR1 and CDR2 (germline): MNHEY, SMNVEV (reference sequence). The ends lost 5 bases at V and 1 base at J; junction bases unmatched: 6. The CDR3 spans 15 residues. CDR3 protein: CASSPRDRVSYEQYF. The CDR3 DNA sequence: TGTGCCAGCAGTCCCCGGGACAGGGTGTCCTACGAGCAGTACTTC.

This chain uses TRBV14 with TRBJ2-7; D might be TRBD1 (5 bases). The germline V gene has CDR1 SGHDN and CDR2 FVKESK. Trimming pared 1 base from V and 6 bases from J, leaving 10 bases between. This CDR3 has 13 residues. CDR3 in amino acids: CASSQVWTSEQYF. CDR3 bases: TGTGCCAGCAGCCAAGTGTGGACATCCGAGCAGTACTTC.

The chain combines TRBV7-9 with TRBJ2-5, with D possibly being TRBD1 (7 bases). V shed 5 bases and J shed 5 bases, with 15 bases lying between them. The germline V gene has CDR1 SEHNR and CDR2 FQNEAQ (reference sequence). The CDR3 is 14 amino acids. The DNA for the CDR3 is TGTGCCAGCAGCCCCCAGGGGGGCGCGGAGACCCAGTACTTC. This translates into CASSPQGGAETQYF.

The chain has TRBV18 and TRBJ1-2; D is possibly TRBD1 (6 bases). V lost 0 bases, J lost 5 bases, and 13 bases lay in between. The CDR3 has 15 residues. CDR1 is KGHSH, CDR2 LQKENI, per germline. The chain's CDR3 is CASSPPAGEGYGYTF. In nucleotides, the CDR3 is TGTGCCAGCTCACCACCGGCAGGGGAAGGGTATGGCTACACCTTC.

This clone showed up just once. The chain recombines TRBV5-6 with TRBJ2-7; D uncertain. Trimming took off 0 bases at V and 2 bases at J, with 9 bases between the two ends. CDR1 is SGHDT, CDR2 YYEEEE, per germline. The CDR3 runs to 14 residues. CDR3 region: CASSLVRSAYEQYF. The CDR3 nucleotides read TGTGCCAGCAGCTTGGTTCGGTCTGCCTACGAGCAGTACTTC. The whole variable domain, filled in from reference TRBV5-6 and TRBJ2-7, reads DAGVTQSPTHLIKTRGQQVTLRCSPKSGHDTVSWYQQALGQGPQFIFQYYEEEERQRGNFPDRFSGHQFPNYSSELNVNALLLGDSALYLCASSLVRSAYEQYFGPGTRLTVT.